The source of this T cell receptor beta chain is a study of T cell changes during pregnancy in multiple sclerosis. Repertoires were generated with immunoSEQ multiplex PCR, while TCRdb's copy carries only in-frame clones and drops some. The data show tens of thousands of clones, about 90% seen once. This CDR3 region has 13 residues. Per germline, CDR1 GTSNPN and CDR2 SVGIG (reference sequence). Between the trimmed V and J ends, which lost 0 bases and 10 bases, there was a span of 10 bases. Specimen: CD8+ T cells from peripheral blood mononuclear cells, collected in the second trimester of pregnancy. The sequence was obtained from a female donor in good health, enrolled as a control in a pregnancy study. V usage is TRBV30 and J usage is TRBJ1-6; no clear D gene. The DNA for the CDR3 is TGTGCCTGGAGTGTAACGGGTGAATCACCCCTCCACTTT. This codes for CAWSVTGESPLHF. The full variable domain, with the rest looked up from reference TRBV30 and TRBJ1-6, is SQTIHQWPATLVQPVGSPLSLECTVEGTSNPNLYWYRQAAGRGLQLLFYSVGIGQISSEVPQNLSASRPQDRQFILSSKKLLLSDSGFYLCAWSVTGESPLHFGNGTRLTVT.